These T cell receptor beta chains were read from a single sample in a study of T-cell memory formation after mild COVID-19. TCRdb called the 5' RACE reads again in MiXCR, with one record for every CDR3 protein. The sample has 250,000 to 300,000 distinct CDR3 sequences; 15% to 20% are singletons. Material for sequencing was PBMCs or a T cell subset sorted from them (not recorded which). Receptor source: a man in his late teens or twenties who had mild COVID-19 (a few samples of this study predate the infection). Cell type and time point are not known. Each CDR3 is given with its conserved first and last residue. D genes are given only for firm matches. Clone size is not always given. Where it is, it says once, few, many or a class for expanded clones.

CDR3 protein: CASSSPTESTDTQYF
CDR3 DNA: TGTGCCAGCAGCTCGCCGACAGAGAGCACAGATACGCAGTATTTT
clone size: .
V gene: TRBV3-1
J gene: TRBJ2-3
D gene: .

CDR3 protein: CASSYLAGRTEAFF
CDR3 DNA: TGTGCCAGCAGTTACCTCGCCGGGCGGACTGAAGCTTTCTTT
clone size: .
V gene: TRBV6-5
J gene: TRBJ1-1
D gene: .

CDR3 protein: CASSSTNEQLTGELFF
CDR3 DNA: TGCGCCAGCAGCTCCACCAATGAACAACTCACCGGGGAGCTGTTTTTT
clone size: few
V gene: TRBV5-1
J gene: TRBJ2-2
D gene: .

CDR3 protein: CASSLGGGRANEKLFF
CDR3 DNA: TGTGCCAGCAGCTTAGGGGGTGGACGGGCGAATGAAAAACTGTTTTTT
clone size: .
V gene: TRBV7-2
J gene: TRBJ1-4
D gene: .

CDR3 protein: CASSFVHTGNTGELFF
CDR3 DNA: TGTGCCAGCAGCTTTGTGCATACTGGGAACACCGGGGAGCTGTTTTTT
clone size: many
V gene: TRBV7-3
J gene: TRBJ2-2
D gene: .

CDR3 protein: CSAREITSGGLSTDTQYF
CDR3 DNA: TGCAGTGCTAGAGAAATTACCAGCGGGGGGCTGAGCACAGATACGCAGTATTTT
clone size: many
V gene: TRBV20-1
J gene: TRBJ2-3
D gene: TRBD2

CDR3 protein: CASSSGLVIDTQYF
CDR3 DNA: TGCGCCAGCAGCTCAGGACTAGTCATAGATACGCAGTATTTT
clone size: many
V gene: TRBV5-1
J gene: TRBJ2-3
D gene: TRBD2

CDR3 protein: CASSLGTGVDIQYF
CDR3 DNA: TGTGCCAGCAGCCTGGGGACAGGGGTGGACATTCAGTACTTC
clone size: .
V gene: TRBV7-6
J gene: TRBJ2-4
D gene: TRBD1

CDR3 protein: CASSLIQGLNTEAFF
CDR3 DNA: TGTGCCAGCAGCTTAATACAGGGCTTGAACACTGAAGCTTTCTTT
clone size: few
V gene: TRBV7-2
J gene: TRBJ1-1
D gene: .

CDR3 protein: CASSPASETQYF
CDR3 DNA: TGTGCCAGCTCACCGGCCTCGGAGACCCAGTACTTC
clone size: few
V gene: TRBV18
J gene: TRBJ2-5
D gene: .

CDR3 protein: CASSLSVVSTDTQYF
CDR3 DNA: TGTGCCAGCAGCTTGTCCGTGGTGAGCACAGATACGCAGTATTTT
clone size: few
V gene: TRBV7-2
J gene: TRBJ2-3
D gene: .

CDR3 protein: CASSQGRGRVVDIQYF
CDR3 DNA: TGCGCCAGCAGCCAAGGGCGGGGGCGGGTAGTAGACATTCAGTACTTC
clone size: .
V gene: TRBV4-3
J gene: TRBJ2-4
D gene: .

CDR3 protein: CAWSPVVWSEQYF
CDR3 DNA: TGTGCCTGGAGTCCCGTGGTATGGAGTGAGCAGTACTTC
clone size: .
V gene: TRBV30
J gene: TRBJ2-7
D gene: .

CDR3 protein: CSARDRGQAYNEQFF
CDR3 DNA: TGCAGTGCTAGAGATCGCGGACAGGCCTACAATGAGCAGTTCTTC
clone size: few
V gene: TRBV20-1
J gene: TRBJ2-1
D gene: TRBD1

CDR3 protein: CASSESGTTTDTQYF
CDR3 DNA: TGTGCCAGCAGCGAATCCGGGACTACCACAGATACGCAGTATTTT
clone size: .
V gene: TRBV9
J gene: TRBJ2-3
D gene: TRBD2

CDR3 protein: CASSQDLGGGYNEQFF
CDR3 DNA: TGTGCCAGCAGCCAAGATCTTGGGGGGGGATACAATGAGCAGTTCTTC
clone size: many
V gene: TRBV4-2
J gene: TRBJ2-1
D gene: TRBD2

CDR3 protein: CASSFVRASNQPQHF
CDR3 DNA: TGTGCCAGCAGTTTCGTACGGGCGAGCAATCAGCCCCAGCATTTT
clone size: few
V gene: TRBV27
J gene: TRBJ1-5
D gene: .

CDR3 protein: CASSLFVQPTTNEQFF
CDR3 DNA: TGTGCCAGCAGCTTATTTGTTCAGCCCACGACGAATGAGCAGTTCTTC
clone size: .
V gene: TRBV7-3
J gene: TRBJ2-1
D gene: .

CDR3 protein: CASSLAPGGAVSGNTIYF
CDR3 DNA: TGTGCCAGCAGTTTAGCGCCTGGGGGCGCGGTTTCTGGAAACACCATATATTTT
clone size: many
V gene: TRBV12-3/TRBV12-4
J gene: TRBJ1-3
D gene: .

CDR3 protein: CASSKTGKGGYTF
CDR3 DNA: TGTGCCAGCAGTAAAACAGGGAAGGGTGGCTACACCTTC
clone size: .
V gene: TRBV28
J gene: TRBJ1-2
D gene: .

CDR3 protein: CASVLGRRGYNEQFF
CDR3 DNA: TGTGCCAGCGTCCTCGGTCGGCGGGGCTACAATGAGCAGTTCTTC
clone size: many
V gene: TRBV12-3/TRBV12-4
J gene: TRBJ2-1
D gene: .

CDR3 protein: CASRLTGGTEAFF
CDR3 DNA: TGTGCCAGCAGGTTGACAGGGGGCACTGAAGCTTTCTTT
clone size: .
V gene: TRBV12-3/TRBV12-4
J gene: TRBJ1-1
D gene: TRBD1

CDR3 protein: CATMEVAKNIQYF
CDR3 DNA: TGTGCCACCATGGAGGTAGCCAAAAACATTCAGTACTTC
clone size: .
V gene: TRBV15
J gene: TRBJ2-4
D gene: .

CDR3 protein: CASSLLGDRVLSPLHF
CDR3 DNA: TGTGCCAGCAGCTTATTGGGGGACAGGGTATTGTCACCCCTCCACTTT
clone size: .
V gene: TRBV7-2
J gene: TRBJ1-6
D gene: TRBD1

CDR3 protein: CASRSLQGGGELFF
CDR3 DNA: TGTGCCAGCAGATCCCTGCAGGGTGGCGGGGAGCTGTTTTTT
clone size: few
V gene: TRBV11-2
J gene: TRBJ2-2
D gene: .

CDR3 protein: CASRTGGPGELFF
CDR3 DNA: TGCGCCAGCAGGACTGGCGGTCCCGGGGAGCTGTTTTTT
clone size: .
V gene: TRBV5-1
J gene: TRBJ2-2
D gene: .

CDR3 protein: CASSLDGGTEAFF
CDR3 DNA: TGTGCCAGCAGCTTAGACGGAGGCACTGAAGCTTTCTTT
clone size: few
V gene: TRBV7-9
J gene: TRBJ1-1
D gene: .

CDR3 protein: CASSLWTGWRETQYF
CDR3 DNA: TGTGCCAGCAGCTTGTGGACAGGGTGGAGAGAGACCCAGTACTTC
clone size: few
V gene: TRBV7-2
J gene: TRBJ2-5
D gene: TRBD1

CDR3 protein: CAWSNRGRELFF
CDR3 DNA: TGTGCCTGGAGCAACCGAGGGAGGGAGCTGTTTTTT
clone size: few
V gene: TRBV30
J gene: TRBJ2-2
D gene: .

CDR3 protein: CARSSGTSGGHVYNEQFF
CDR3 DNA: TGTGCCAGAAGCTCCGGGACTAGCGGGGGGCATGTTTACAATGAGCAGTTCTTC
clone size: .
V gene: TRBV7-9
J gene: TRBJ2-1
D gene: TRBD2

CDR3 protein: CATSDLAGGRETQYF
CDR3 DNA: TGTGCCACCAGTGACTTAGCGGGGGGCCGAGAGACCCAGTACTTC
clone size: few
V gene: TRBV24-1
J gene: TRBJ2-5
D gene: TRBD2

CDR3 protein: CASRPPGGSYGYTF
CDR3 DNA: TGCGCCAGCAGGCCGCCAGGGGGGTCCTATGGCTACACCTTC
clone size: few
V gene: TRBV4-1
J gene: TRBJ1-2
D gene: TRBD1

CDR3 protein: CASTGRRNYTF
CDR3 DNA: TGTGCCAGCACCGGGCGGCGGAACTACACCTTC
clone size: .
V gene: TRBV6-1
J gene: TRBJ1-2
D gene: .

CDR3 protein: CSVLSGADYEQYF
CDR3 DNA: TGCAGTGTTCTTAGCGGGGCGGACTACGAGCAGTACTTC
clone size: .
V gene: TRBV20-1
J gene: TRBJ2-7
D gene: TRBD2

CDR3 protein: CASSRAAGRETQYF
CDR3 DNA: TGTGCCAGCTCCCGGGCCGCGGGACGAGAGACCCAGTACTTC
clone size: few
V gene: TRBV27
J gene: TRBJ2-5
D gene: .

CDR3 protein: CAISEPERGGYNEQFF
CDR3 DNA: TGTGCCATCAGTGAGCCCGAGCGGGGGGGGTACAATGAGCAGTTCTTC
clone size: many
V gene: TRBV10-3
J gene: TRBJ2-1
D gene: TRBD2

CDR3 protein: CASTRRPGNYNSPLHF
CDR3 DNA: TGTGCCAGCACCCGTCGACCGGGGAACTATAATTCACCCCTCCACTTT
clone size: .
V gene: TRBV6-2/TRBV6-3
J gene: TRBJ1-6
D gene: .

CDR3 protein: CASSFDRGRSPLHF
CDR3 DNA: TGTGCCAGCAGTTTTGACAGGGGGCGATCACCCCTCCACTTT
clone size: few
V gene: TRBV12-3/TRBV12-4
J gene: TRBJ1-6
D gene: TRBD1

CDR3 protein: CASSYSRDRETNEKLFF
CDR3 DNA: TGTGCCAGCAGTTACTCCAGAGACAGGGAAACTAATGAAAAACTGTTTTTT
clone size: .
V gene: TRBV6-5
J gene: TRBJ1-4
D gene: TRBD1

CDR3 protein: CASSYGGPYEQYF
CDR3 DNA: TGTGCCAGCAGTTATGGGGGGCCATACGAGCAGTACTTC
clone size: .
V gene: TRBV6-5
J gene: TRBJ2-7
D gene: .

CDR3 protein: CASSLWTGFNQPQHF
CDR3 DNA: TGCGCCAGCAGCCTTTGGACAGGCTTTAATCAGCCCCAGCATTTT
clone size: few
V gene: TRBV4-1
J gene: TRBJ1-5
D gene: TRBD1

CDR3 protein: CASSLVGGTQYF
CDR3 DNA: TGTGCTAGCAGCTTAGTGGGAGGGACCCAGTACTTC
clone size: few
V gene: TRBV7-7
J gene: TRBJ2-5
D gene: .

CDR3 protein: CSARASGGQYNEQFF
CDR3 DNA: TGCAGTGCTAGAGCTAGCGGGGGCCAATACAATGAGCAGTTCTTC
clone size: .
V gene: TRBV20-1
J gene: TRBJ2-1
D gene: TRBD2

CDR3 protein: CASSDSGGSSYHEQFF
CDR3 DNA: TGCGCCAGCAGCGATAGCGGGGGCAGCTCCTACCATGAGCAGTTCTTC
clone size: .
V gene: TRBV5-1
J gene: TRBJ2-1
D gene: TRBD2

CDR3 protein: CASSRQGVAEAFF
CDR3 DNA: TGCGCCAGCAGCCGACAGGGGGTGGCTGAAGCTTTCTTT
clone size: .
V gene: TRBV4-1
J gene: TRBJ1-1
D gene: TRBD1

CDR3 protein: CSAKGSGGNSPLHF
CDR3 DNA: TGCAGTGCTAAGGGCTCAGGGGGGAATTCACCCCTCCACTTT
clone size: .
V gene: TRBV20-1
J gene: TRBJ1-6
D gene: TRBD1

CDR3 protein: CASRDPRRDTQYF
CDR3 DNA: TGTGCCAGCCGGGACCCGAGACGAGATACGCAGTATTTT
clone size: .
V gene: TRBV2
J gene: TRBJ2-3
D gene: .

CDR3 protein: CASRRLAGGHQETQYF
CDR3 DNA: TGTGCCAGCAGGCGTCTAGCGGGGGGACACCAAGAGACCCAGTACTTC
clone size: few
V gene: TRBV12-3/TRBV12-4
J gene: TRBJ2-5
D gene: TRBD2

CDR3 protein: CATSDAQASSYNEQFF
CDR3 DNA: TGTGCCACCAGTGATGCCCAGGCCAGCTCCTACAATGAGCAGTTCTTC
clone size: .
V gene: TRBV24-1
J gene: TRBJ2-1
D gene: .